This T cell receptor beta chain was identified during a study of T-cell reconstitution after alpha-beta-depleted transplantation in children. Study-level findings and limits: At the one-year point after transplant, T-cell counts and TCRbeta diversity were found to come mostly from T cells that had been newly produced. Surviving recipient T cells and thymic progenitors accounted for the high day-60 TCRbeta diversity observed in some patients.

Preparation of the TCRbeta library was carried out with unique molecular identifiers. TCRdb independently ran MiXCR on the PCR reads; one entry per CDR3 protein. Of approximately 210,000 distinct CDR3 sequences listed, approximately 17% are singletons. In its sample, this clonotype was seen a few times. What it binds is not known. The receptor comes from a male patient aged 2 to 9 who had a stem cell transplant for acute lymphoblastic leukemia, so the T cells may come from the graft donor. The sample consisted of PBMCs, mostly from graft donor cells, taken 360 days after TCRalphabeta/CD19-depleted stem cell transplant.

For the CDR3, the DNA is TGTGCCAGCAGCTTGGGGGGTAGGACCGGGGAGCTGTTTTTT. It is translated as CASSLGGRTGELFF. This rearrangement joins TRBV7-2 to TRBJ2-2; a possible D gene is TRBD2 (6 bases). V was trimmed by 3 bases and J by 5 bases, leaving 10 bases between them. Germline CDR1 SGHTA, CDR2 FQGNSA. The CDR3 consists of 14 residues.